There are a few counts of the clone carrying this T cell receptor (beta chain). The antigen remains unidentified. Amplification of TCR beta CDR3 regions used RNA as the template. A set of HTBI primers served as the primers for a first-round RT-PCR of the TCR CDR3. In TCRdb, the multiplex PCR reads were re-called with MiXCR into one record per CDR3 protein. The table includes around 300,000 distinct CDR3 sequences, roughly 14% detected once. This record comes from a study of T cells in Graves' hyperthyroidism and ophthalmopathy. General study points: Ophthalmopathy and stable hyperthyroidism were told apart by a 13 V-J model. In validation, the model predicted ophthalmopathy. These predictions came a median about 6 months before onset.

The material sequenced was blood. This TCR came from a woman aged 25 to 39 with Graves' hyperthyroidism.

CDR3 protein: CASSTNRGGLTEAFF. The CDR3 nucleotides are TGTGCCAGCAGCACTAATCGGGGGGGGCTTACTGAAGCTTTCTTT. This chain connects TRBV7-2 to TRBJ1-1; the D gene is possibly TRBD1 (6 bases). The germline gives CDR1 SGHTA, CDR2 FQGNSA. CDR3 size: 15 residues. V was shortened by 5 bases and J by 5 bases, with 18 bases between the two germline ends.